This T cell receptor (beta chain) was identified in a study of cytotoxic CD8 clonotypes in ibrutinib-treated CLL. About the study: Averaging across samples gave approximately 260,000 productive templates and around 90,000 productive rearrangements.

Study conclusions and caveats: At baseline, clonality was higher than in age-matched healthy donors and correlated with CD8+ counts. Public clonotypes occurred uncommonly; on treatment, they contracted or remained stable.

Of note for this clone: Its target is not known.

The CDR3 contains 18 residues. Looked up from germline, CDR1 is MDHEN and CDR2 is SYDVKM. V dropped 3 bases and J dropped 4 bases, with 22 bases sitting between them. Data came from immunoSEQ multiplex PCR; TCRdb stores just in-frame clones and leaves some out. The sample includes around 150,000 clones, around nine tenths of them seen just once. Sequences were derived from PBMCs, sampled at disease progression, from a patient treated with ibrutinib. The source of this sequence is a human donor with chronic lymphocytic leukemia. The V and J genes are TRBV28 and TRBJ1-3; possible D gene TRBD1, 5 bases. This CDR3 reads CASSLEGRTYGAGNTIYF. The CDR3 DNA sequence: TGTGCCAGCAGTTTGGAGGGCCGGACCTACGGGGCCGGAAACACCATATATTTT. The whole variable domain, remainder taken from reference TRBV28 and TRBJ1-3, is DVKVTQSSRYLVKRTGEKVFLECVQDMDHENMFWYRQDPGLGLRLIYFSYDVKMKEKGDIPEGYSVSREKKERFSLILESASTNQTSMYLCASSLEGRTYGAGNTIYFGEGSWLTVV.